This T cell receptor beta chain was identified in a study of blood T cell repertoires in COVID-19. Study-wide context: T cells, B-cell-depleted T cells, or PBMCs provided the cDNA or gDNA that served as material.

Clones were read by immunoSEQ multiplex PCR, and TCRdb kept only the in-frame ones, dropping some. The sample includes 210,000 or so clones, around 86% of them seen just once. CDR3 size: 13 residues. Per the germline V gene, CDR1 is SGHRS and CDR2 is YFSETQ. Trimming cost V 2 bases and J 3 bases, with 6 bases left between them. This TCR came from a man in his forties with acute or convalescent COVID-19. The sample consisted of peripheral blood. The chain has TRBV5-1 and TRBJ1-3, with unresolved D. CDR3 amino acids: CASSFDIGNTIYF. The CDR3 DNA reads as TGCGCCAGCAGCTTTGACATTGGAAACACCATATATTTT.